Below, one T cell receptor beta chain is given with its context. Its antigen remains unknown. This entry comes from a study of breast tumors, draining lymph nodes, adjacent tissues. Samples came from axillary lymph nodes draining the breast cancer. Each CDR3 protein gets one entry after TCRdb re-called the multiplex PCR reads with MiXCR. The sample carries over 130,000 distinct CDR3 sequences, approximately 32% recorded once. Whole-study results and caveats: Tumors had less TCR diversity than lymph nodes, more than nontumor tissue. Luminal-like breast cancer showed significantly greater tumor-nontumor repertoire similarity than basal-like breast cancer did. The data were judged consistent with most tumor T cells coming from lymph node and expanding in tumor.

The CDR3 contains 15 residues. Trimming cost V 6 bases and J 11 bases; bases outside gene matches: 11. CDR1 SNHLY and CDR2 FYNNEI come from the germline V gene. The sequencing input was axillary lymph node tissue. This TCR was recovered from a female donor with breast cancer. Some clones in this sample may be carry-over from other donors' samples. The chain joins TRBV2 to TRBJ2-3, with 13 bases lining up with TRBD2. CDR3 protein: CASRRLAGGRNEQYF. The CDR3, as DNA: TGTGCCAGCAGGCGACTAGCGGGGGGTAGGAATGAGCAGTATTTT.